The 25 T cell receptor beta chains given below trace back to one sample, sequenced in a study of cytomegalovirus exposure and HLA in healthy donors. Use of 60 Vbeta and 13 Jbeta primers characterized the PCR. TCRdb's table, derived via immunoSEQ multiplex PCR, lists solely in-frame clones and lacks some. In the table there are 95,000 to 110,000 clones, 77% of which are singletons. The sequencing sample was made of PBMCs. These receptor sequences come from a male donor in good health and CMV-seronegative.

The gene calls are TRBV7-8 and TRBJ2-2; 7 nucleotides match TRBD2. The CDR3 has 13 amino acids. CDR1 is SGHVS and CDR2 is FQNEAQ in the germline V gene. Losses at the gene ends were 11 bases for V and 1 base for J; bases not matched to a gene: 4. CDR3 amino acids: CAGGLGNTGELFF. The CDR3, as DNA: TGTGCCGGCGGACTAGGGAACACCGGGGAGCTGTTTTTT. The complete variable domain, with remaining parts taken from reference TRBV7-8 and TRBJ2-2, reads GAGVSQSPRYKVAKRGQDVALRCDPISGHVSLFWYQQALGQGPEFLTYFQNEAQLDKSGLPSDRFFAERPEGSVSTLKIQRTQQEDSAVYLCAGGLGNTGELFFGEGSRLTVL.

The CDR3: CASSFSRSSYNEQFF. DNA of the CDR3: TGTGCCAGCAGTTTTTCCCGGAGCTCCTACAATGAGCAGTTCTTC. The J gene is TRBJ2-1, the V gene TRBV27; D remains ambiguous. The CDR3 covers 15 residues. Germline loops: CDR1 MNHEY, CDR2 SMNVEV (reference sequence). With 3 bases removed from V and 0 bases from J, the gap between germline ends came to 9 bases.

The CDR3 spells CASSELAGELYEQFF. The CDR3 coding sequence is TGTGCCAGCAGTGAACTGGCGGGAGAATTGTATGAGCAGTTCTTC. This chain connects TRBV6-4 to TRBJ2-1, with TRBD2 matching 7 bases. Per the germline V gene, CDR1 is MRHNA and CDR2 is SNTAGT. Losses at the gene ends were 3 bases for V and 8 bases for J; bases not matched to a gene: 10. The CDR3 contains 15 residues.

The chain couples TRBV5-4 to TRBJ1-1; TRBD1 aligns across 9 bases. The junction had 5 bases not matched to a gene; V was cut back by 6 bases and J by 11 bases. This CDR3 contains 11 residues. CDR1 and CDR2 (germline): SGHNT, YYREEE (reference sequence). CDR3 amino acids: CASNYRGQAFF. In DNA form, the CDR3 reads TGTGCCAGCAACTACAGGGGGCAGGCTTTCTTT.

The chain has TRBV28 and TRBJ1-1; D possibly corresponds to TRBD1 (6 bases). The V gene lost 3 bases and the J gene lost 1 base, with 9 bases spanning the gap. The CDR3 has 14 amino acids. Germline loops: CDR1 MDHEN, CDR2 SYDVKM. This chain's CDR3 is CASSLFRGNTEAFF. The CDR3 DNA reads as TGTGCCAGCAGTTTGTTCAGGGGGAACACTGAAGCTTTCTTT.

The DNA for the CDR3 is TGTGCCAGCAGACAAAAGGAGGGACAGGGGAACACCGGGGAGCTGTTTTTT. This encodes CASRQKEGQGNTGELFF. The V and J genes are TRBV7-7 and TRBJ2-2; 9 bases map to TRBD1. CDR1 SSHAT and CDR2 FNYEAQ come from the germline V gene (reference sequence). This CDR3 is built from 17 residues. V gave up 6 bases and J gave up 1 base; unmatched junction bases: 9.

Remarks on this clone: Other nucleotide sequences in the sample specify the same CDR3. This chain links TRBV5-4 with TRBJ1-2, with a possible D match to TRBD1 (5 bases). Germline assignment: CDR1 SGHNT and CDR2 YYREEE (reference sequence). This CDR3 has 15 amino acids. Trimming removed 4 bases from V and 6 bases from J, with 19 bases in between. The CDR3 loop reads CASSEMGEEGDGYTF. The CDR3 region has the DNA TGTGCCAGCAGCGAGATGGGGGAGGAAGGAGATGGCTACACCTTC.

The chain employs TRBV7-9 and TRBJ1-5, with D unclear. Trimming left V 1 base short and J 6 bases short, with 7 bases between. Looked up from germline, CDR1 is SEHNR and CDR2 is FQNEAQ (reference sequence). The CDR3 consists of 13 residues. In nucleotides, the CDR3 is TGTGCCAGCAGCTTAGGACTCTTTCAGCCCCAGCATTTT. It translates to CASSLGLFQPQHF.

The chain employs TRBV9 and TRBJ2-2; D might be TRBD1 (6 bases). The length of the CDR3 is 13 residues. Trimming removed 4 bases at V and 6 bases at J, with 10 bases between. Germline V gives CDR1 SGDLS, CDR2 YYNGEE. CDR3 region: CASSQSGAGELFF. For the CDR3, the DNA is TGTGCCAGCAGCCAATCAGGGGCCGGGGAGCTGTTTTTT.

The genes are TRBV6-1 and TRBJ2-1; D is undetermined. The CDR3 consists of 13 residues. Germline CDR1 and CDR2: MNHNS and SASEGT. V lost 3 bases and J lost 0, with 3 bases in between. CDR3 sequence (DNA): TGTGCCAGCAGTGACAGCTCCTACAATGAGCAGTTCTTC. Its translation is CASSDSSYNEQFF.

The CDR3 is CASSIMGVNGYTF. The CDR3 DNA follows: TGTGCCAGTAGTATCATGGGAGTTAATGGCTACACCTTC. The genes are TRBV19 and TRBJ1-2; no reliable D call. There are 13 residues in the CDR3. Germline CDR1 reads LNHDA; CDR2 reads SQIVND (reference sequence). Between the trimmed V and J ends, which lost 3 bases and 6 bases, there was a span of 11 bases.

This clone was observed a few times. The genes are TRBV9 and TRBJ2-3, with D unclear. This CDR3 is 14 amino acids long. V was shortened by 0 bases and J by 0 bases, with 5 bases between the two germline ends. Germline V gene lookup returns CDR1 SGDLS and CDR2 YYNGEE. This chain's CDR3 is CASSVDWSTDTQYF. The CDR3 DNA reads TGTGCCAGCAGCGTAGACTGGAGCACAGATACGCAGTATTTT. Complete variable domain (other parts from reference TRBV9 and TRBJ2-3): DSGVTQTPKHLITATGQRVTLRCSPRSGDLSVYWYQQSLDQGLQFLIQYYNGEERAKGNILERFSAQQFPDLHSELNLSSLELGDSALYFCASSVDWSTDTQYFGPGTRLTVL.

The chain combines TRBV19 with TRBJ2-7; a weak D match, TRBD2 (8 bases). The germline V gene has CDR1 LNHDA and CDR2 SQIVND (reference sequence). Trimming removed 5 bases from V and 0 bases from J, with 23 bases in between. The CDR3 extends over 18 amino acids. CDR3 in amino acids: CASSPGGILADRSYEQYF. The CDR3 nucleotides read TGTGCCAGTAGTCCAGGGGGAATACTAGCGGACCGCTCCTACGAGCAGTACTTC.

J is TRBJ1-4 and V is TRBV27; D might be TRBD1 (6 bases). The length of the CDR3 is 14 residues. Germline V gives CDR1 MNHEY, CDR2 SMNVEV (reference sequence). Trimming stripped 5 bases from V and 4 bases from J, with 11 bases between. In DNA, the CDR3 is TGTGCCAGCAGTCCGGACAGACGTAATGAAAAACTGTTTTTT. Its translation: CASSPDRRNEKLFF.

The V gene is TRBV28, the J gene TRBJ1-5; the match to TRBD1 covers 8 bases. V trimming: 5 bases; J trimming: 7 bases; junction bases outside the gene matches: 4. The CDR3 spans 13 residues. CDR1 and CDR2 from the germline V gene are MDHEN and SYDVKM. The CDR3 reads CASSEQGGQPQHF. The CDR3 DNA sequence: TGTGCCAGCAGTGAACAGGGGGGCCAGCCCCAGCATTTT.

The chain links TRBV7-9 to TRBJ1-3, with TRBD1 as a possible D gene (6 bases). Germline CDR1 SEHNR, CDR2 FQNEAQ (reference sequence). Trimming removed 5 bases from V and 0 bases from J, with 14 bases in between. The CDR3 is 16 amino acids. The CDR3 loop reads CASSPGAARSGNTIYF. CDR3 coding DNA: TGTGCCAGCAGCCCAGGGGCGGCCCGCTCTGGAAACACCATATATTTT.

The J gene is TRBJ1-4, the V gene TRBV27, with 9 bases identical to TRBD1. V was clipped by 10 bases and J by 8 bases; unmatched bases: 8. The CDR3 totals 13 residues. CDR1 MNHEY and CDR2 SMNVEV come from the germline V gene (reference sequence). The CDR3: CATGQGRGEKLFF. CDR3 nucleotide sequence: TGTGCCACAGGACAGGGGAGGGGGGAAAAACTGTTTTTT.

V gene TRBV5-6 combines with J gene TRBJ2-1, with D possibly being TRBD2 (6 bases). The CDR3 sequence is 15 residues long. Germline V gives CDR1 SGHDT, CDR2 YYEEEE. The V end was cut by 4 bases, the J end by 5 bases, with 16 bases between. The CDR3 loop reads CASSLSGWTNNEQFF. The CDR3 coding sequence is TGTGCCAGCAGCCTCTCCGGATGGACTAACAATGAGCAGTTCTTC.

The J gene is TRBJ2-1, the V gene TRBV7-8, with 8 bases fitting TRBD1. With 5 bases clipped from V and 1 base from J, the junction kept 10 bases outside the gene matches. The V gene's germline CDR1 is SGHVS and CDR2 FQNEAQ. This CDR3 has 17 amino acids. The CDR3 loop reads CASSQRRGDRSYNEQFF. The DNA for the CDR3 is TGTGCCAGCAGCCAGCGAAGGGGGGACAGGTCCTACAATGAGCAGTTCTTC. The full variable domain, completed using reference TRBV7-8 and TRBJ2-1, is GAGVSQSPRYKVAKRGQDVALRCDPISGHVSLFWYQQALGQGPEFLTYFQNEAQLDKSGLPSDRFFAERPEGSVSTLKIQRTQQEDSAVYLCASSQRRGDRSYNEQFFGPGTRLTVL.

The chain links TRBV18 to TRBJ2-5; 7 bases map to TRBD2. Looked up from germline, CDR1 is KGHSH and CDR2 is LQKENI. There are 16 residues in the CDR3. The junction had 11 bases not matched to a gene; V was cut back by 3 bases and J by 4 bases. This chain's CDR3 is CASSPATSRYGETQYF. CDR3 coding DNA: TGTGCCAGCTCACCTGCGACTAGCCGGTATGGAGAGACCCAGTACTTC.

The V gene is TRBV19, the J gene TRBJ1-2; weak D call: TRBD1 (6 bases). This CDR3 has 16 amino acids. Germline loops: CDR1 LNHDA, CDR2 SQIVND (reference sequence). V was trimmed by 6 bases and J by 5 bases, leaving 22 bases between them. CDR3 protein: CASSPSRGGASYGYTF. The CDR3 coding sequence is TGTGCCAGTAGCCCCTCCAGGGGAGGGGCCTCATATGGCTACACCTTC.

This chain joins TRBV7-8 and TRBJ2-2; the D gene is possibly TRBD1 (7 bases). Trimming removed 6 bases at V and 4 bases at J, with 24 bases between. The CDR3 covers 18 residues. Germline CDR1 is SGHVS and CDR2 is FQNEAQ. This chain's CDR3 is CASSYNPGGSVVTGELFF. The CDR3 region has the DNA TGTGCCAGCAGTTACAACCCAGGGGGGAGCGTGGTCACCGGGGAGCTGTTTTTT.

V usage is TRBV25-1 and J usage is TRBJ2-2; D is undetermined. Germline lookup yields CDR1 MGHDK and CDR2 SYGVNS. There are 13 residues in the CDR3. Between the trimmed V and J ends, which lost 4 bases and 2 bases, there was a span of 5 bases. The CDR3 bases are TGTGCCAGCAGTGGTCCTAACACCGGGGAGCTGTTTTTT. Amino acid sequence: CASSGPNTGELFF.

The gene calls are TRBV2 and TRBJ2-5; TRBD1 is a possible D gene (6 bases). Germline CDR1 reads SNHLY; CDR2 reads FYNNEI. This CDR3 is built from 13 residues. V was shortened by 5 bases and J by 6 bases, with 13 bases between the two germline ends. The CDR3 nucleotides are TGTGCCAGCAGTCTAAACAGGGAGCAGACCCAGTACTTC. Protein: CASSLNREQTQYF.

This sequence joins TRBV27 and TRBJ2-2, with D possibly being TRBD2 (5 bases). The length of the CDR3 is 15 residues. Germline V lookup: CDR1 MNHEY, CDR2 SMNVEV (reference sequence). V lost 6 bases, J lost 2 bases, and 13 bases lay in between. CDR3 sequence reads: CASRQLGKNTGELFF. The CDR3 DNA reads TGTGCCAGCAGGCAACTAGGAAAAAACACCGGGGAGCTGTTTTTT.